A single sample gave rise to the 13 T cell receptor beta chains below, sequenced in a study of T-cell memory formation after mild COVID-19. TCRdb independently ran MiXCR on the 5' RACE reads; one entry per CDR3 protein. Found here are about 260,000 distinct CDR3 sequences, roughly 16% of them singletons; the top ten hold more than 20%. The sample taken for sequencing was PBMCs or a T cell subset sorted from them (not recorded which). The receptors come from a young man who had mild COVID-19 (a few samples of this study predate the infection). Cell type and time point are not known.

This clonotype has more than one count but fewer than ten. The rearrangement links TRBV5-1 to TRBJ1-1; tentatively, D is TRBD1 (5 bases). CDR1 and CDR2 (germline): SGHRS, YFSETQ. Trimming took off 3 bases at V and 3 bases at J, with 12 bases between the two ends. CDR3 length equals 14 residues. Written as DNA, the CDR3 is TGCGCCAGCAGCTCCGCGGGGGGAGACACTGAAGCTTTCTTT. It specifies CASSSAGGDTEAFF.

This clonotype was detected a few times. The gene calls are TRBV7-9 and TRBJ2-1; the D gene is possibly TRBD2 (5 bases). Germline V gene lookup returns CDR1 SEHNR and CDR2 FQNEAQ (reference sequence). V lost 1 base to trimming and J lost 10 bases, with 14 bases between them. The CDR3 is made up of 14 amino acids. CDR3 coding DNA: TGTGCCAGCAGCTTAGGAGGGTTGGGCGACGAGCAGTTCTTC. It codes for CASSLGGLGDEQFF.

This clonotype was detected a few times. This CDR3 reads CASSLVDRRYQETQYF. CDR3 sequence (DNA): TGTGCCAGCAGCTTGGTCGACAGGCGCTATCAAGAGACCCAGTACTTC. The chain employs TRBV5-6 and TRBJ2-5, with a weak D call TRBD1 (6 bases). Germline V gene sequence: CDR1 SGHDT, CDR2 YYEEEE. The CDR3 loop spans 16 amino acids. V was shortened by 0 bases and J by 2 bases, with 14 bases between the two germline ends.

This clonotype was found a few times. The chain joins TRBV6-1 to TRBJ2-7, with D possibly being TRBD1 (6 bases). CDR1 and CDR2 (germline): MNHNS, SASEGT. The CDR3 contains 15 residues. V lost 6 bases and J lost 4, with 19 bases in between. CDR3 loop: CASRKTGSVGYEQYF. In nucleotides, the CDR3 is TGTGCCAGCAGGAAAACAGGGTCCGTGGGGTACGAGCAGTACTTC.

The chain has TRBV7-9 and TRBJ2-1; perhaps D is TRBD1 or TRBD2 (6 bases each). This CDR3 is 17 amino acids long. V lost 2 bases to trimming and J lost 0 bases, with 14 bases between them. Germline V gene sequence: CDR1 SEHNR, CDR2 FQNEAQ (reference sequence). CDR3 residues: CASSLNPGASSYNEQFF. CDR3 sequence (DNA): TGTGCCAGCAGCTTAAATCCGGGGGCCTCCTCCTACAATGAGCAGTTCTTC.

For this clonotype: The junction differs from germline at one of its ends, possibly a read error. J is TRBJ1-1 and V is TRBV18, with TRBD1 matching over 8 bases. The CDR3 consists of 11 residues. The germline CDR1 and CDR2 sequences are KGHSH and LQKENI. This CDR3 reads CASSPSTGEVF. In nucleotides, the CDR3 is TGTGCCAGCTCACCCTCGACAGGGGAAGTCTTT. The full variable domain, in which reference TRBV18 and TRBJ1-1 provide the parts outside the CDR3, is NAGVMQNPRHLVRRRGQEARLRCSPMKGHSHVYWYRQLPEEGLKFMVYLQKENIIDESGMPKERFSAEFPKEGPSILRIQQVVRGDSAAYFCASSPSTGEVFGQGTRLTVV.

The chain is built from TRBV20-1 and TRBJ1-2, with 7 bases that match TRBD1. CDR1 and CDR2 from the germline V gene are DFQATT and SNEGSKA (reference sequence). This CDR3 region has 12 residues. The V and J ends lost 3 bases and 8 bases, in that order; junction bases with no gene match: 6. The CDR3, as DNA: TGCAGTGCTAGGGGGGACAGACGAGGCTACACCTTC. Translation gives CSARGDRRGYTF.

At least ten counts were recorded for this clonotype. The chain carries TRBV5-1 and TRBJ2-7; the D is unclear. This CDR3 is built from 14 residues. The V end lost 4 bases, the J end lost 7 bases, and 18 bases lay between the germline ends. Per the germline V gene, CDR1 is SGHRS and CDR2 is YFSETQ. The CDR3 bases are TGCGCCAGCAGCAGAGGACCCACTGGGGAAGAGCAGTACGTC. Protein: CASSRGPTGEEQYV.

The chain has TRBV6-5 and TRBJ1-2; D is unclear. Germline CDR1 reads MNHEY; CDR2 reads SVGAGI. CDR3 size: 12 residues. Trimming shortened V by 7 bases and J by 5 bases, and 11 bases separated the two germline ends. The CDR3 loop is CASTDGFYGYTF. The CDR3 DNA follows: TGTGCCAGCACCGATGGGTTTTATGGCTACACCTTC.

J is TRBJ2-7 and V is TRBV12-3 or TRBV12-4; D call uncertain. The CDR3 loop spans 15 amino acids. V lost 8 bases, J lost 0 bases, and 17 bases lay in between. The CDR3 protein is CASGVGGISSYEQYV. In DNA form, the CDR3 reads TGTGCCAGCGGCGTTGGCGGAATAAGCTCCTACGAGCAGTACGTC.

V is TRBV7-2 and J is TRBJ1-4, with D unclear. CDR1 and CDR2 (germline): SGHTA, FQGNSA. The CDR3 has 13 residues. V was trimmed by 6 bases and J by 8 bases, leaving 13 bases between them. CDR3 in DNA: TGTGCCAGCAGTGCTGGGCCAATCGAAAAACTGTTTTTT. This codes for CASSAGPIEKLFF.

The chain employs TRBV7-9 and TRBJ1-2, with D maybe TRBD1 (6 bases). Germline V gene data show CDR1 as SEHNR and CDR2 as FQNEAQ (reference sequence). This CDR3 contains 13 residues. V lost 5 bases and J lost 4, with 11 bases in between. Here the CDR3 reads CASSPGTSYGYTF. CDR3 coding DNA: TGTGCCAGCAGCCCCGGGACAAGCTATGGCTACACCTTC.

At least ten counts were recorded for this clonotype. The chain recombines TRBV12-3 or TRBV12-4 with TRBJ2-7; weak D call: TRBD1 (5 bases). V gave up 1 base and J gave up 1 base, with 11 bases separating them. This CDR3 region has 15 residues. CDR3 DNA sequence: TGTGCCAGCAGTTTAGGGCAGGGCCCGTCCTACGAGCAGTACGTC. Protein product: CASSLGQGPSYEQYV.